This TCR beta chain was recorded in a study of Ad26.COV2.S vaccination and SARS-CoV-2 variants. Points from the study as a whole: TCR breadth and depth analyses may have underestimated total T cell responses. Among vaccine recipients, spike-specific TCR breadth exceeded that of placebo recipients.

Generated by immunoSEQ multiplex PCR, the TCRdb table keeps only in-frame clones and is missing some. This sample yields about 350,000 clones, of which roughly 91% are seen a single time; roughly 3.1% belongs to the top ten. This clone was found once. What it binds is not known. Stated treatment: roughly 20 received Ad26.COV2.S at low or high dose, single or two shots; five or six received placebo; per-sample allocation not given. Sampling was done on day 63 after the first vaccine or placebo injection. This person who donated was an adult of 18-55 years in Boston. The shot given was an Ad26 vector that makes Wuhan-strain SARS-CoV-2 spike. The germline V and J ends were trimmed by 2 bases and 4 bases, with 14 bases remaining between them. The germline V gene has CDR1 SNHLY and CDR2 FYNNEI. This CDR3 has 16 residues.

This chain uses TRBV2 with TRBJ1-4, with TRBD1 as a possible D gene (5 bases). The sequencing used peripheral blood, collected in a trial of Ad26.COV2.S vaccine versus placebo. The TCR sequence derives from a person aged 18 to 65 who received the Ad26.COV2.S COVID-19 vaccine or a placebo. CDR3 sequence: CASSESPTGDNEKLFF. The CDR3 bases are TGTGCCAGCAGTGAATCTCCTACAGGCGATAATGAAAAACTGTTTTTT.